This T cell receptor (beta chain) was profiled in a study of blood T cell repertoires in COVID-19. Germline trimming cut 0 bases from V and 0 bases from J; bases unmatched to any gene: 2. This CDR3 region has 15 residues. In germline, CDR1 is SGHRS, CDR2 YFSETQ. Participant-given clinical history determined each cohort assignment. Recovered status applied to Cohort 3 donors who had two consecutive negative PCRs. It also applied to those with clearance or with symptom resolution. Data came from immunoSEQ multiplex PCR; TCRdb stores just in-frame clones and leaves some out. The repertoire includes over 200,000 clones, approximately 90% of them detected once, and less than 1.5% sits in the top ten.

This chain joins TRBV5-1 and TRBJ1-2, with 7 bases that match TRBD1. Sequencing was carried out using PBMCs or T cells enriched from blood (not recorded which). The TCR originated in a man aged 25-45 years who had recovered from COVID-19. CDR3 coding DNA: TGCGCCAGCAGCTTGGGGGACAGCACTAACTATGGCTACACCTTC. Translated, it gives CASSLGDSTNYGYTF.